Sequencing of this T cell receptor (beta chain) was carried out in a study of shared clonotypes between healthy human individuals. Some clones are missing from TCRdb's copy, which holds only in-frame ones; the method was immunoSEQ multiplex PCR. The data contain roughly 2.1 million clones, about 92% of them seen just once; the ten biggest clones take up 1.5% to 2%. The CDR3 totals 16 residues. V shed 4 bases, J shed 2 bases, and the junction held 3 bases outside the gene matches. In germline, CDR1 is SGHTA, CDR2 FQGTGA. The naive CD8 fraction comprised CD45RO-negative cells positively selected for CCR7 and excluded terminally differentiated effector memory CD45RA+ cells.

The chain links TRBV7-3 to TRBJ2-3; 13 bases map to TRBD2. The sample consisted of naive CD8+ T cells from PBMCs. This receptor was obtained from a man in his late teens or twenties in good health. Some clones in this sample may be carry-over from other donors' samples. CDR3 DNA sequence: TGTGCCAGCAGCTCGGGACTAGCGGGAATCACAGATACGCAGTATTTT. Protein: CASSSGLAGITDTQYF.